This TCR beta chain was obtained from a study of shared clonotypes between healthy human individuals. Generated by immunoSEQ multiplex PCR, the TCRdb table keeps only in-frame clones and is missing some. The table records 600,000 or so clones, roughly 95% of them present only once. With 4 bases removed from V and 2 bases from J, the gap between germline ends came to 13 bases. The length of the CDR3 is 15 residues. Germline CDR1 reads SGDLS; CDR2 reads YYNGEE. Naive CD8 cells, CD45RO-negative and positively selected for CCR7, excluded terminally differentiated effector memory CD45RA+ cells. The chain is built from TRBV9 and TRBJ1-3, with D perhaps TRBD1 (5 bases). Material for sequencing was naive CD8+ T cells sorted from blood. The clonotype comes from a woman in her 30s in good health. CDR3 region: CASSLAGATGNTIYF. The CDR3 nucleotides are TGTGCCAGCAGCCTAGCCGGGGCTACTGGAAACACCATATATTTT.